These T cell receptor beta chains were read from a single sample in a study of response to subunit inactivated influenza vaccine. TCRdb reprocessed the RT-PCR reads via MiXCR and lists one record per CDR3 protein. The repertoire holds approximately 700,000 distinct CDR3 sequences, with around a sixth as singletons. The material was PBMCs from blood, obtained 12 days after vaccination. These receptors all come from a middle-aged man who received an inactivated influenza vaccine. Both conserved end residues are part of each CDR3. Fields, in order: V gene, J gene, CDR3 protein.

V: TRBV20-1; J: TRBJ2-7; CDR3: CSAPGSLKSYEQYF
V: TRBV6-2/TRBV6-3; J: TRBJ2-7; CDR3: CASSSPTEKYEQYF
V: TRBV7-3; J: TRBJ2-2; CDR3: CASSKTSGRGPGELFF
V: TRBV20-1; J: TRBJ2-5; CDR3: CSASLAGYQETQYF
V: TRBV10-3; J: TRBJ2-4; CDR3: CAISEVPNLAKNIQYF
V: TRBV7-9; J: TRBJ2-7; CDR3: CASSQIEGGGGFYEQYF
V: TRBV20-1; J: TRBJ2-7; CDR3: CSARDRSPWEQYF
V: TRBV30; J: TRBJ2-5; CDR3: CAWSVSGGGQETQYF
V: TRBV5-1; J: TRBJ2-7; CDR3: CASWASGKPYEQYF
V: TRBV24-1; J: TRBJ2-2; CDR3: CATSDFRAGELFF
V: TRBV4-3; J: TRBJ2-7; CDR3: CASSQEPGIYEQYF
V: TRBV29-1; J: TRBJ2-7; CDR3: CSVVKGQGTYEQYF
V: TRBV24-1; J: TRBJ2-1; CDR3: CATSDFDDEQFF
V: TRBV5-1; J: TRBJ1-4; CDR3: CASSPRTVNEKLFF
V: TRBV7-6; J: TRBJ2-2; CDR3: CASRKVGRGFTGELFF
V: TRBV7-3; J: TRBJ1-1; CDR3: CASSLNPGGADTEAFF
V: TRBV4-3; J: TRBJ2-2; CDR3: CAGRASNTGELFF
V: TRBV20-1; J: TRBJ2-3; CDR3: CSAPGLADTQYF
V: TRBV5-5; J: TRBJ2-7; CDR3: CASSLGPGTGFNEQYF
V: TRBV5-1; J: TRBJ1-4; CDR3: CASSRGQGEKLFF
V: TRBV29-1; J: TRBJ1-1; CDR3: CSATGQMNTEAFF
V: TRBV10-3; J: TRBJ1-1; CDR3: CAISGGQINTEAFF
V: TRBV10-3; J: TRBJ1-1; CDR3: CAISSTGGQNTEAFF
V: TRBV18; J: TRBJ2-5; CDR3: CASSPQETQYF
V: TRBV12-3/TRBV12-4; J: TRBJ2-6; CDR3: CASSRDLGQGSGANVLTF
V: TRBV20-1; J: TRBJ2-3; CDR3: CSALRLAGAVDTQYF
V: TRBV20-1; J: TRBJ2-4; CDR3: CSARKEGGQTKNIQYF
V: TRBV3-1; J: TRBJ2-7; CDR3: CARGEQYF
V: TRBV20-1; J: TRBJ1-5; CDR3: CSAGGRHYSNQPQHF
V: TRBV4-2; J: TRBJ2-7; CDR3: CASSSTSGDEQYF
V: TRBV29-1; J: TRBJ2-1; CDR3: CSVEDPLASSYNEQFF
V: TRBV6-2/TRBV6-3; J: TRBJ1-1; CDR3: CASSYSLDNTEAFF
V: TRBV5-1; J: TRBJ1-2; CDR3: CASSFSQHGYTF
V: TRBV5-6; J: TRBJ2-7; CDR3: CASSLAGAGYEQYF
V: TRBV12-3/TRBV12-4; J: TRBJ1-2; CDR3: CASSLALSPYGYTF
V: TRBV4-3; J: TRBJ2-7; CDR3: CASSQTSGSRTEQYF
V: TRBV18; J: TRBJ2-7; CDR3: CASSPPGISDSYEQYF
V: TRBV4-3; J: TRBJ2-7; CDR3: CASSQDLFREQYF
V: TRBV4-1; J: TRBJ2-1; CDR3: CASSRRTSGAYNEQFF
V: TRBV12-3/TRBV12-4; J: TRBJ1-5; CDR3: CASSRTGGSQPQHF
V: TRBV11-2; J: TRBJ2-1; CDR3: CASSQGPPASLLGNEQFF
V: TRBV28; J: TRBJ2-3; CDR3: CASSGTSGGPYRTDTQYF
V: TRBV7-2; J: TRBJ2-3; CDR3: CASSSRRQGGTDTQYF
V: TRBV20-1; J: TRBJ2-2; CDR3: CSASGRRSTGELFF
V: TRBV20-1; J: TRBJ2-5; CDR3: CSAEGSRETQYF
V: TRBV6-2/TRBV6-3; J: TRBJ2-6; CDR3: CASSHDSGANVLTF
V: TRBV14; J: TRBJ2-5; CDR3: CASSQDYSTSGLQETQYF
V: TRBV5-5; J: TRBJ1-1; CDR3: CASSLRPSFGNTEAFF
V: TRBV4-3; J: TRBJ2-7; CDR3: CASSQEGNYEQYF
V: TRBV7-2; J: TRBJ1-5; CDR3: CASSKLQGVWHQPQHF
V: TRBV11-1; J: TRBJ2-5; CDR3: CASTDRGKETQYF
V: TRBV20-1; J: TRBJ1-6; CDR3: CSAAGTGANSPLHF
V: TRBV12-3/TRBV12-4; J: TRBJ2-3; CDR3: CASSFFPSGRRDRTDTQYF
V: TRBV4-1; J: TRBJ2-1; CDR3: CASSQDGSGGYNEQFF
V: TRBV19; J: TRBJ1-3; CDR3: CASTEDRAGNTIYF
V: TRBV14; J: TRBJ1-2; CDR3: CASSQVRAPTYGYTF
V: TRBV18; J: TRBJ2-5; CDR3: CASSPAGLPGGETQYF